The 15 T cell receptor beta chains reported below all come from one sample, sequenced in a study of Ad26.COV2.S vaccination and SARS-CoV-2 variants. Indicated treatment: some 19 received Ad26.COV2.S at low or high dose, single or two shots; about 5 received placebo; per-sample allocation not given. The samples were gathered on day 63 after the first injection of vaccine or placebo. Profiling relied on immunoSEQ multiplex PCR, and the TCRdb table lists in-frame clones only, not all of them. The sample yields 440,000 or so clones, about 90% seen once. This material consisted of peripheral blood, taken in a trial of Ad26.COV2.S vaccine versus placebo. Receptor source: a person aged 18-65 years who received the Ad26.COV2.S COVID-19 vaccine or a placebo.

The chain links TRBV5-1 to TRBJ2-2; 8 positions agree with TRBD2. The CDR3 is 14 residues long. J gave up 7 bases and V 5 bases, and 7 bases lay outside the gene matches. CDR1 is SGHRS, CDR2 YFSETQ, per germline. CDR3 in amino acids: CASRERLAGGELFF. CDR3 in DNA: TGCGCCAGCAGAGAAAGGCTAGCGGGCGGGGAGCTGTTTTTT. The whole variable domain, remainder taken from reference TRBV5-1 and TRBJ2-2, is KAGVTQTPRYLIKTRGQQVTLSCSPISGHRSVSWYQQTPGQGLQFLFEYFSETQRNKGNFPGRFSGRQFSNSRSEMNVSTLELGDSALYLCASRERLAGGELFFGEGSRLTVL.

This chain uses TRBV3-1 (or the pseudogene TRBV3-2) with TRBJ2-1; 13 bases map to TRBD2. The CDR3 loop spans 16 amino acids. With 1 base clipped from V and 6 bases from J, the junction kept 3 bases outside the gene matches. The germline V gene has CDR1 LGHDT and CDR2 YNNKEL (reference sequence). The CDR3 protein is CASSQVLAGGRNEQFF. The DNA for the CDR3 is TGTGCCAGCAGCCAAGTACTAGCGGGAGGGCGCAATGAGCAGTTCTTC.

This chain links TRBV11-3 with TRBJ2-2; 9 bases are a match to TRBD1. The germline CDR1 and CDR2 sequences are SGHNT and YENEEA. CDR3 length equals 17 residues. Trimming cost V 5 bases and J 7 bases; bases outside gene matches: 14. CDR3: CASSATLTGGVGGELFF. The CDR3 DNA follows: TGTGCCAGCAGCGCGACCCTTACAGGGGGCGTAGGCGGGGAGCTGTTTTTT.

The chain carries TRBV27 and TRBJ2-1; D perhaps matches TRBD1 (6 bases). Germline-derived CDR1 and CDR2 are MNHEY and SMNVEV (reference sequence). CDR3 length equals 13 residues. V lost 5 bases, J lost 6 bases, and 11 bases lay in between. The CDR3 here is CASSSGGINEQFF. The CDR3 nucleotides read TGTGCCAGCAGTAGTGGGGGCATCAATGAGCAGTTCTTC.

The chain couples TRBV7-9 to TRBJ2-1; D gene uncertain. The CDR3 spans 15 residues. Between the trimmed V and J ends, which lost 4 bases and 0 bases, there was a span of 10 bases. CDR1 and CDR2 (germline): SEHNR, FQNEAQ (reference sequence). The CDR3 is CASSSDSYSYNEQFF. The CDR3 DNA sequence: TGTGCCAGCAGCTCAGACTCATACTCCTACAATGAGCAGTTCTTC.

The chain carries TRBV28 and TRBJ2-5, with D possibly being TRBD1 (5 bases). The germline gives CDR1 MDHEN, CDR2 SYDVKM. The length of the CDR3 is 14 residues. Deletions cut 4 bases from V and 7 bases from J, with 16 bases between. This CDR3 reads CASSYADIPGTQYF. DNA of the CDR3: TGTGCCAGCAGTTACGCGGACATCCCTGGGACCCAGTACTTC.

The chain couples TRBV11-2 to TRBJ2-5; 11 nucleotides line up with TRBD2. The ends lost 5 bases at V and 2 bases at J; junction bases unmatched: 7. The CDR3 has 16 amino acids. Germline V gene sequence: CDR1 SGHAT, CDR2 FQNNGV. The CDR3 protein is CASSIRLAGNQETQYF. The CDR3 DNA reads TGTGCCAGCAGCATACGACTAGCGGGAAATCAAGAGACCCAGTACTTC.

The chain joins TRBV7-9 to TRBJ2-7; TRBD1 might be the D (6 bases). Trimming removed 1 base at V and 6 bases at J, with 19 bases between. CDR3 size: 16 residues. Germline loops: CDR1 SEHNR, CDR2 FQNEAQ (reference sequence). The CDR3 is CASSLEGRTRGSEQYF. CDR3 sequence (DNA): TGTGCCAGCAGCTTAGAGGGAAGGACAAGGGGGAGCGAGCAGTACTTC.

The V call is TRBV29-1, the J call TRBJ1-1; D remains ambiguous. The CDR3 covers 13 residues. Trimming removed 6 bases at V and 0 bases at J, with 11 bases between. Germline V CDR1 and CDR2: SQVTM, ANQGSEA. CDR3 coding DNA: TGCAGCGTAAAAGGCCTCATGAACACTGAAGCTTTCTTT. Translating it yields CSVKGLMNTEAFF.

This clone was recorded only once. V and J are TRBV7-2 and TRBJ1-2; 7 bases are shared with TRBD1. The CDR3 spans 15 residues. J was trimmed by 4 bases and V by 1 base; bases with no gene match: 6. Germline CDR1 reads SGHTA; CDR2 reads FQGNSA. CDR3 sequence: CASSLVLGQSYGYTF. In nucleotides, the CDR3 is TGTGCCAGCAGCTTAGTCTTGGGACAGAGCTATGGCTACACCTTC.

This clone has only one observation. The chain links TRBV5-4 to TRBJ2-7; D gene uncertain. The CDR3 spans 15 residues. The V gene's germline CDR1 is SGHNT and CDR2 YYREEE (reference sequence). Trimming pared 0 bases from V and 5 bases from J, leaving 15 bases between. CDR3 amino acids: CASSLAGFGSHEQYF. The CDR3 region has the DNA TGTGCCAGCAGCTTGGCCGGGTTCGGATCCCACGAGCAGTACTTC.

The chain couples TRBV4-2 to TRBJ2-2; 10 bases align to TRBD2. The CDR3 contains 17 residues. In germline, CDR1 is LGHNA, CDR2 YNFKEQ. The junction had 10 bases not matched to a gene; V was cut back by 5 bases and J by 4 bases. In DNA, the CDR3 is TGTGCCAGCAGCATATCAACTAGCGGGACGGGCACCGGGGAGCTGTTTTTT. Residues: CASSISTSGTGTGELFF.

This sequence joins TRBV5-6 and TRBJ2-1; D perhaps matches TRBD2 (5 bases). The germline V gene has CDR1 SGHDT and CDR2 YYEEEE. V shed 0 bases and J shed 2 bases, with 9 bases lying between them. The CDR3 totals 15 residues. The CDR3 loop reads CASSLAGNAYNEQFF. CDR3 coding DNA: TGTGCCAGCAGCTTGGCCGGGAACGCCTACAATGAGCAGTTCTTC.

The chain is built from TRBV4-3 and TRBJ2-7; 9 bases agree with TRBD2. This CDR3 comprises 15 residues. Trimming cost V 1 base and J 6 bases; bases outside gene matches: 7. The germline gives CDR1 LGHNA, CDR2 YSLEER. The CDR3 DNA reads TGCGCCAGCAGCCAAGTAGGGGCGGGAGGGCGCGAGCAGTACTTC. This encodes CASSQVGAGGREQYF.

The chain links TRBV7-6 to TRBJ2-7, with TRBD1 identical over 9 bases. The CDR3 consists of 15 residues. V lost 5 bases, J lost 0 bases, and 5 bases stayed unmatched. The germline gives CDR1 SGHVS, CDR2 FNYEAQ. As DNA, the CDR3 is TGTGCCAGCAGCGAAGGACAGGGGAGCTCCTACGAGCAGTACTTC. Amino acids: CASSEGQGSSYEQYF.